This note documents a single T cell receptor beta chain sequence. A read error may explain this, as a much larger clone is one base away. Combining a sample-barcoded 5' primer with a J-beta primer mix, a second PCR ran for about 6 to 12 cycles. TCRdb independently ran MiXCR on the 5' RACE reads; one entry per CDR3 protein. Of more than 800,000 distinct CDR3 sequences in the sample, more than 25% were seen once. These data come from a study of blood T cells in healthy people across ages. The V gene's germline CDR1 is SGHRS and CDR2 YFSETQ. The CDR3 is made up of 15 amino acids. The germline V and J ends were trimmed by 4 bases and 11 bases, with 24 bases remaining between them.

The V call is TRBV5-1, the J call TRBJ2-5, with a tentative D call TRBD1 (6 bases). This clonotype was sampled from an elderly woman in good health. The specimen was blood. The CDR3 nucleotides are TGCGCCAGCAGCCCCCGAGCAGGGGAGTACAATGAGCAGTACTTC. Amino acid sequence: CASSPRAGEYNEQYF. The full variable domain, with the rest looked up from reference TRBV5-1 and TRBJ2-5, is KAGVTQTPRYLIKTRGQQVTLSCSPISGHRSVSWYQQTPGQGLQFLFEYFSETQRNKGNFPGRFSGRQFSNSRSEMNVSTLELGDSALYLCASSPRAGEYNEQYFGPGTRLLVL.